The TCR beta chain under discussion was sequenced for a study of blood T cell repertoires in COVID-19. Looking at the study overall: The United States, Italy and Spain supplied acute and convalescent COVID-19 samples. Sources were T cells, B-cell-depleted T cells, or PBMCs; the material itself was cDNA or gDNA.

The CDR3 is made up of 13 amino acids. CDR1 and CDR2 from the germline V gene are LNHDA and SQIVND (reference sequence). Trimming shortened V by 7 bases and J by 2 bases, and 12 bases separated the two germline ends. This clone occurred a few times. Authors' data handling: How many nucleated cells were present was estimated from reference gene primer amplification. Assay: immunoSEQ multiplex PCR; the TCRdb copy retains only in-frame clones and omits some. The DNA gave D and trimming, while V, J and clone size come from that table. The sample comprises approximately 230,000 clones, about 85% of which are singletons, and roughly 3.1% rests with the top ten.

The chain carries TRBV19 and TRBJ2-7, with TRBD1 as a possible D gene (5 bases). Sequencing input: peripheral blood. The TCR was taken from a man younger than 35 with active or convalescent COVID-19. Here the CDR3 reads CASIGVSPYEQYF. The CDR3 coding sequence is TGTGCCAGTATAGGGGTAAGCCCCTACGAGCAGTACTTC. Full variable domain (rest looked up from reference TRBV19 and TRBJ2-7): DGGITQSPKYLFRKEGQNVTLSCEQNLNHDAMYWYRQDPGQGLRLIYYSQIVNDFQKGDIAEGYSVSREKKESFPLTVTSAQKNPTAFYLCASIGVSPYEQYFGPGTRLTVT.